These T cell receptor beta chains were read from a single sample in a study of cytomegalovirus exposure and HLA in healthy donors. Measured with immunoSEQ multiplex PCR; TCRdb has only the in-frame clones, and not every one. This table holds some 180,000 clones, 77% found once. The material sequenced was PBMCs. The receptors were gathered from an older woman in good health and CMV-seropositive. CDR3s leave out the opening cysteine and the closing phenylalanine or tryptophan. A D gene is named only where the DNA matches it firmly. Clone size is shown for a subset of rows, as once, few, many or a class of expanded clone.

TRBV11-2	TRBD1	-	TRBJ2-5	ASSLVGQGIETQY
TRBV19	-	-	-	ASSVYHPSYEQY
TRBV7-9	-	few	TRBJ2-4	ASDRELAKNIQY
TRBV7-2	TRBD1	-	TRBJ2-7	ASSPPDRDLYEQY
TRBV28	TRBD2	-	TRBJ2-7	ASSVRLAGPNSYEQY
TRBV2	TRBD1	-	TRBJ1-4	ASSEDRGRREKLF
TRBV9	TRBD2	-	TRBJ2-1	ASSRAGGEQF
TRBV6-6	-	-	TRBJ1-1	ASSYEAGGAF
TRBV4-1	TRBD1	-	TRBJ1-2	ASSQDSRGRDYGYT
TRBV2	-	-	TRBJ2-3	ASTPGDTDTQY
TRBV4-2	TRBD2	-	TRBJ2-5	ASSPTSVLAGGETQY
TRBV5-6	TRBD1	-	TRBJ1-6	ASGQGVGSPLH
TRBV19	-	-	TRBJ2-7	ASSDRGQGGYEQY
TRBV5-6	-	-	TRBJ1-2	ASSLGQGMANYGYT
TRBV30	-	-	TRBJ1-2	ACTLRGGRGYGYT
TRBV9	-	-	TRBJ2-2	ASSEGTSGTGELF
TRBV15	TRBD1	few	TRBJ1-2	ATSRDRLNYGYT
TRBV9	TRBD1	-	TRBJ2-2	ASSVVQGFIGELF
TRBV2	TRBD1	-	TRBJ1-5	ASSKGQGHQPQH
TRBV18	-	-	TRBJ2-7	ASSPLPTYEQY
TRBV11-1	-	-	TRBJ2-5	ASSSQHSGETQY
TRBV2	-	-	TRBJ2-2	ASSATGREELF
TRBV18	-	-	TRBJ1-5	ASSPFDTYSNQPQH
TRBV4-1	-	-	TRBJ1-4	ASSQRMGQGSAKLF
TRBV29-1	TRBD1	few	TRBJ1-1	SGDRGFEAF
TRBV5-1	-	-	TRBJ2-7	ASSFGKYVTAGHKVEQY
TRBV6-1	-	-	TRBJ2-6	ASSEAGVTGANGLT
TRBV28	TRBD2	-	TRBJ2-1	ASSSGGSYNEQF
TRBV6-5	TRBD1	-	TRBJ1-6	ASRANRGRNSPLH
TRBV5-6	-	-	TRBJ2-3	ASSLGGAGTDTQY
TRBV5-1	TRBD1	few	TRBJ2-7	ASAPGQGFGEQY
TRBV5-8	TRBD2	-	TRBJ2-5	ASSLSGGRARETQY
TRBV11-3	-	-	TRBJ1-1	ASSLQGYTEAF
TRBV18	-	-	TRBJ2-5	ASSPLETQY
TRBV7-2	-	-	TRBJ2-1	ASSLFNNEQF
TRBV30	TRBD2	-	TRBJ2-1	AWSVRGGAVNEQF
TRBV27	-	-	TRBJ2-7	ASSVWGPSSYEQY
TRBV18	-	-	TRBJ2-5	ASSPPLLQETQY
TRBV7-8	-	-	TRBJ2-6	ASSLVSGAGANGLT
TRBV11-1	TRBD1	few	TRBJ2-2	ASSSRQGSGELF